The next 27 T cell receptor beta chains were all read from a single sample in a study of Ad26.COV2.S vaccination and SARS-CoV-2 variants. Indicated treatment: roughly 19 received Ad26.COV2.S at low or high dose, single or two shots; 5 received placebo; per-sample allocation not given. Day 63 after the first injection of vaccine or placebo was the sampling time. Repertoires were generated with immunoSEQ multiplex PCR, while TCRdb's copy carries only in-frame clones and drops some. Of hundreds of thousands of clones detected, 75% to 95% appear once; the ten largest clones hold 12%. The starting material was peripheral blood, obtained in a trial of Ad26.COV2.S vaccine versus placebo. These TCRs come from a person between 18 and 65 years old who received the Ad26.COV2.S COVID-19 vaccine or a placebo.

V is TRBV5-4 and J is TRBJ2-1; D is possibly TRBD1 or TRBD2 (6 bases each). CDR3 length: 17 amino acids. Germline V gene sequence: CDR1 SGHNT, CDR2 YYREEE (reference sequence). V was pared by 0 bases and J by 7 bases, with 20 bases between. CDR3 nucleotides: TGTGCCAGCAGCTTGGGGGTCGGGGGCCGTTTAAAGAATGAGCAGTTCTTC. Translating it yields CASSLGVGGRLKNEQFF.

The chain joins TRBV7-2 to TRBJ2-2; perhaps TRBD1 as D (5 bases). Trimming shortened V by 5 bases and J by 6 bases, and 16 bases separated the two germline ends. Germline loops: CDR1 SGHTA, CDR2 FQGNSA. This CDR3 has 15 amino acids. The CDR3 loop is CASSIGQGYSGELFF. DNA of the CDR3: TGTGCCAGCAGCATAGGGCAGGGTTATTCCGGGGAGCTGTTTTTT.

CDR3 DNA sequence: TGTGCCAGCAGACCAACTAGCGGGAGCTCCTACAATGAGCAGTTCTTC. It is translated as CASRPTSGSSYNEQFF. The chain couples TRBV5-4 to TRBJ2-1; 11 nucleotides align to TRBD2. The J segment lost 0 bases and the V segment lost 5 bases, leaving 4 bases of the junction unmatched. Germline CDR1 is SGHNT and CDR2 is YYREEE (reference sequence). The CDR3 extends over 16 amino acids.

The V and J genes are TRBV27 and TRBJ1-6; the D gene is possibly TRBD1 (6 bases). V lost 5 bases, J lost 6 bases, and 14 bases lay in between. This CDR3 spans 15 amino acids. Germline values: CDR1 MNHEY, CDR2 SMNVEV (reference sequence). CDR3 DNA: TGTGCCAGCAGTGCACAGGGTCGGTCTAATTCACCCCTCCACTTT. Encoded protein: CASSAQGRSNSPLHF.

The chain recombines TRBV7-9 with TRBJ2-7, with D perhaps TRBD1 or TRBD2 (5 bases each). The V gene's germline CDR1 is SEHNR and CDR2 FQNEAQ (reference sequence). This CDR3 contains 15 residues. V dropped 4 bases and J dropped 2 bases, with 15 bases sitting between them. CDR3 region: CASSYPGTGPYEQYF. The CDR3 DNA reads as TGTGCCAGCAGCTACCCCGGGACCGGCCCCTACGAGCAGTACTTC.

CDR3 region: CASSPSGLPTDTQYF. The CDR3 nucleotides read TGTGCCAGCTCACCGTCAGGGCTCCCCACAGATACGCAGTATTTT. V gene TRBV18 combines with J gene TRBJ2-3; possibly TRBD1 for D (5 bases). V dropped 3 bases and J dropped 2 bases, with 12 bases sitting between them. Germline CDR1 and CDR2: KGHSH and LQKENI. The CDR3 extends over 15 amino acids.

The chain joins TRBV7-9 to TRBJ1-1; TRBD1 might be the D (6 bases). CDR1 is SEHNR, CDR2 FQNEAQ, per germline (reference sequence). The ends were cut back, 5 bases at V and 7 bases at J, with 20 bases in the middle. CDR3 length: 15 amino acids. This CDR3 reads CASSAYAGVFNEAFF. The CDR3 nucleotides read TGTGCCAGCAGCGCCTACGCAGGGGTATTTAATGAAGCTTTCTTT.

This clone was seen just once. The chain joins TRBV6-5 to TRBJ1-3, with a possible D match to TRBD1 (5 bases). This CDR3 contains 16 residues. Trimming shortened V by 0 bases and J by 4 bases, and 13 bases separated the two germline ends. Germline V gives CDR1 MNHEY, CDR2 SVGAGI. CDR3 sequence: CASSYSGVASGNTIYF. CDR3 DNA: TGTGCCAGCAGTTACTCGGGGGTGGCCTCGGGAAACACCATATATTTT.

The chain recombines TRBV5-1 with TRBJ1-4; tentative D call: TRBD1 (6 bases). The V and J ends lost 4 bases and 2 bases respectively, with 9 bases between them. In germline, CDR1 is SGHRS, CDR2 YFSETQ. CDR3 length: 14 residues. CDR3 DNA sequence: TGCGCCAGCAGCCAGGACAGCACTAATGAAAAACTGTTTTTT. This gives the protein CASSQDSTNEKLFF.

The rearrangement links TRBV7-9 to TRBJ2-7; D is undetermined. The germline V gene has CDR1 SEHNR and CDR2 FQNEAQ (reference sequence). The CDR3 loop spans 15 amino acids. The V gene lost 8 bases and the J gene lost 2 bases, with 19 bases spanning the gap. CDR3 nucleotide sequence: TGTGCCAGCTCCAAACCGGCAGGCGGCACCTACGAGCAGTACTTC. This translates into CASSKPAGGTYEQYF.

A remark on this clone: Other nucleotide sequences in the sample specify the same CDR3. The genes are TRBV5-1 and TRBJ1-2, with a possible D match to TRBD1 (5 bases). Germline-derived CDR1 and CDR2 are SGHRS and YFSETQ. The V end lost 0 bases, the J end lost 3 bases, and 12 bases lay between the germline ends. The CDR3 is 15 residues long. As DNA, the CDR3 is TGCGCCAGCAGCTTGGATCGGGACGGGGACTATGGCTACACCTTC. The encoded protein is CASSLDRDGDYGYTF.

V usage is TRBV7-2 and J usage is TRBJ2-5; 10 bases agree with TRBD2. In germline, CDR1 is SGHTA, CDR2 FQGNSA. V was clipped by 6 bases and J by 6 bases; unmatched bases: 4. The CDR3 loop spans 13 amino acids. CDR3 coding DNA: TGTGCCAGCAGAGCTAGCGGGAGACAGACCCAGTACTTC. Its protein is CASRASGRQTQYF.

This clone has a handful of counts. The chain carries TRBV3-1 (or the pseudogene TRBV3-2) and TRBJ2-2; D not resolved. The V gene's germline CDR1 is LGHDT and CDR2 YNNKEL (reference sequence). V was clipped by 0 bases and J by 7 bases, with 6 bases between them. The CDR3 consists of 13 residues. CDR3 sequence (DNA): TGTGCCAGCAGCCAAGATCCGGGCGGGGAGCTGTTTTTT. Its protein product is CASSQDPGGELFF.

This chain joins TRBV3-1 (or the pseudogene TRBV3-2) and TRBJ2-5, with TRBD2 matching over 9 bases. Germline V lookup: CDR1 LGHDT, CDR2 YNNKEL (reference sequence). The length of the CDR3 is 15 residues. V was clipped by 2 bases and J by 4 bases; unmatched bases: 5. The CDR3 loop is CASSQTTGLAETQYF. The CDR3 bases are TGTGCCAGCAGCCAAACTACGGGACTAGCAGAGACCCAGTACTTC.

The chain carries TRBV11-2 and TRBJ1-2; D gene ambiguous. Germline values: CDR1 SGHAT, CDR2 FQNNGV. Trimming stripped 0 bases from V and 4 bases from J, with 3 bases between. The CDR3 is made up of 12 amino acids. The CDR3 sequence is CASSLEPYGYTF. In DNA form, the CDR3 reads TGTGCCAGCAGCTTAGAACCCTATGGCTACACCTTC.

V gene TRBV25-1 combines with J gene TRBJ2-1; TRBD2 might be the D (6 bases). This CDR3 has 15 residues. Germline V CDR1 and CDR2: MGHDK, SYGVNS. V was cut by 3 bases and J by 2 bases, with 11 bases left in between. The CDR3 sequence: CASSEAGSPYNEQFF. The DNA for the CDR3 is TGTGCCAGCAGTGAGGCGGGGTCACCCTACAATGAGCAGTTCTTC.

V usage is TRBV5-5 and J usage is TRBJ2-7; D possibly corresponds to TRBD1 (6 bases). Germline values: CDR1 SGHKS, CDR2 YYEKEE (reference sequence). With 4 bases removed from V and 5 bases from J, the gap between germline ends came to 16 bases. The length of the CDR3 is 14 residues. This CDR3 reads CASSLGQGRHEQYF. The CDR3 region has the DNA TGTGCCAGCAGCCTGGGGCAGGGGAGACACGAGCAGTACTTC.

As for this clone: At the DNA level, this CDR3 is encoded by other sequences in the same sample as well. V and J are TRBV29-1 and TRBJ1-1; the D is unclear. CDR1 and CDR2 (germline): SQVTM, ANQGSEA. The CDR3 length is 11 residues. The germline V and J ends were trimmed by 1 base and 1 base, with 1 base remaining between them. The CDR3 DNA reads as TGCAGCGTTGAAGGGAACACTGAAGCTTTCTTT. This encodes CSVEGNTEAFF.

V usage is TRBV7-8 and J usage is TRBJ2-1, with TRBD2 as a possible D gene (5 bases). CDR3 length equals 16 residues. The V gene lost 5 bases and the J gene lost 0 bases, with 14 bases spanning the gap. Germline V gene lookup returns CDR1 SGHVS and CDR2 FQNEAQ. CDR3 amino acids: CASSPQAVTSYNEQFF. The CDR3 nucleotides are TGTGCCAGCAGCCCGCAAGCGGTGACCTCCTACAATGAGCAGTTCTTC.

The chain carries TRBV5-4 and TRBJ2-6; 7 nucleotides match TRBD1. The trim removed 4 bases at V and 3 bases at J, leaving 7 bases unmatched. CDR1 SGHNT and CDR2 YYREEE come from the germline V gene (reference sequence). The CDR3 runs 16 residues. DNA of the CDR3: TGTGCCAGCAGCCCAGGGACAGCCCGTGGGGCCAACGTCCTGACTTTC. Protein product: CASSPGTARGANVLTF. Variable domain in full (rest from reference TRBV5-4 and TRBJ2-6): ETGVTQSPTHLIKTRGQQVTLRCSSQSGHNTVSWYQQALGQGPQFIFQYYREEENGRGNFPPRFSGLQFPNYSSELNVNALELDDSALYLCASSPGTARGANVLTFGAGSRLTVL.

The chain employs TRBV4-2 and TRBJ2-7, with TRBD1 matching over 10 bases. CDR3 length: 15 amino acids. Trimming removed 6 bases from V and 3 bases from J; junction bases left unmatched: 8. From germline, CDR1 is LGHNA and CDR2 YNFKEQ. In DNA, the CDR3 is TGTGCCAGCAGAGAAAGGACAGGGGGGATCTACGAGCAGTACTTC. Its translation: CASRERTGGIYEQYF.

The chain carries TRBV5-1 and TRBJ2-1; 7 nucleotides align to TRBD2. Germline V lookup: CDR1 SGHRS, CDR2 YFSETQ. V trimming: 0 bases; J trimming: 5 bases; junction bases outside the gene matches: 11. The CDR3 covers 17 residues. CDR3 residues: CASSLANGGSFDNEQFF. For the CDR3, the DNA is TGCGCCAGCAGCTTGGCCAACGGCGGGAGCTTCGACAATGAGCAGTTCTTC.

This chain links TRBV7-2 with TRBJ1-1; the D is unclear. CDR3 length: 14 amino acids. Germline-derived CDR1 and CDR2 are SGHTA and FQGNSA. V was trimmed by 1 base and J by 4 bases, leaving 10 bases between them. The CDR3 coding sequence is TGTGCCAGCAGCTTAGTTCCCAGAGTCACTGAAGCTTTCTTT. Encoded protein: CASSLVPRVTEAFF.

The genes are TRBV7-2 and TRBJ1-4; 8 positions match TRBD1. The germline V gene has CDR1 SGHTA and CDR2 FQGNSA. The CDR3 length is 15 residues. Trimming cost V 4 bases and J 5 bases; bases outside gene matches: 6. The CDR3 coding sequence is TGTGCCAGCAGCTGGACAGGGAGAGCCAATGAAAAACTGTTTTTT. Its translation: CASSWTGRANEKLFF.

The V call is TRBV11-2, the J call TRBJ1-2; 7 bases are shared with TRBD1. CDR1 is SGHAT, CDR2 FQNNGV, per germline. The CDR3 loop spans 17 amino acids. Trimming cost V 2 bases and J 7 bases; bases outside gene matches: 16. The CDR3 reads CASSLSSPGGDMGGYTF. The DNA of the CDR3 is TGTGCCAGCAGCTTAAGCTCTCCAGGGGGGGATATGGGTGGCTACACCTTC.

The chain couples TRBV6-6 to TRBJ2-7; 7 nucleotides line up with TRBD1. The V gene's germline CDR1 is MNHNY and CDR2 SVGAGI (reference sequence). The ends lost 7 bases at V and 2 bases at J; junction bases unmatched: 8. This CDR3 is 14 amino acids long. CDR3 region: CASNRDSQTYEQYF. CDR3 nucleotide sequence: TGTGCCAGCAATCGGGACAGCCAGACCTACGAGCAGTACTTC.

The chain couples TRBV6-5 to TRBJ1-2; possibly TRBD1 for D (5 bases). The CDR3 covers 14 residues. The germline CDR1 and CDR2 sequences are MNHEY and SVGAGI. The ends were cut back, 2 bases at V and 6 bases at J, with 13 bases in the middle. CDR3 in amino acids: CASSYMAGRDGYTF. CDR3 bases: TGTGCCAGCAGTTACATGGCAGGGAGGGATGGCTACACCTTC.